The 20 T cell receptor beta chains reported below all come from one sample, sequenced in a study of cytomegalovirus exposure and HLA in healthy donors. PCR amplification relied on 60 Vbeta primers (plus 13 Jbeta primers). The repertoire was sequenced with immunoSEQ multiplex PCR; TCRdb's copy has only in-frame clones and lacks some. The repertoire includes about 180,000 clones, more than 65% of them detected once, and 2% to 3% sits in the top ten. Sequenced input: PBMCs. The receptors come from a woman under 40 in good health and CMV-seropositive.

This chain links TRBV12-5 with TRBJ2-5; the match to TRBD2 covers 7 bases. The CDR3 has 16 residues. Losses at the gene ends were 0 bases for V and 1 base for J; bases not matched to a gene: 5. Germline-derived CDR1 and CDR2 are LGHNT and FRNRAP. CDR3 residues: CASGLVLAGVQETQYF. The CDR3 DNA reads TGTGCTAGTGGTTTGGTACTCGCGGGGGTCCAAGAGACCCAGTACTTC.

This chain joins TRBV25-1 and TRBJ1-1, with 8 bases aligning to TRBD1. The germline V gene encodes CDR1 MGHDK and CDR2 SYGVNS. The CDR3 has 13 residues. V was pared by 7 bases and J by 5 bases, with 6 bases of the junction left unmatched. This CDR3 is CASTLTGETEAFF. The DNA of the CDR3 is TGTGCCAGCACCTTGACAGGGGAAACTGAAGCTTTCTTT. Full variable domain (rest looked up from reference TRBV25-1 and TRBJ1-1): EADIYQTPRYLVIGTGKKITLECSQTMGHDKMYWYQQDPGMELHLIHYSYGVNSTEKGDLSSESTVSRIRTEHFPLTLESARPSHTSQYLCASTLTGETEAFFGQGTRLTVV.

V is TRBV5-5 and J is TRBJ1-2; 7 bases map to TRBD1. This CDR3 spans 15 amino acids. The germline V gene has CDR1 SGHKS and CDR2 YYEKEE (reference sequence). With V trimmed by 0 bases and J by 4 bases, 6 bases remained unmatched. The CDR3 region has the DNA TGTGCCAGCAGCTTGGGACAGGGTCGGAGCTATGGCTACACCTTC. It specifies CASSLGQGRSYGYTF.

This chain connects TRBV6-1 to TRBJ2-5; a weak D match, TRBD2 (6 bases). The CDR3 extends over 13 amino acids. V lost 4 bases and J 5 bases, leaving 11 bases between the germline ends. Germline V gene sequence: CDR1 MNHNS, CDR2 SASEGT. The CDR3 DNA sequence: TGTGCCAGCAGTGGCCCAGGGAGGGAGACCCAGTACTTC. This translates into CASSGPGRETQYF.

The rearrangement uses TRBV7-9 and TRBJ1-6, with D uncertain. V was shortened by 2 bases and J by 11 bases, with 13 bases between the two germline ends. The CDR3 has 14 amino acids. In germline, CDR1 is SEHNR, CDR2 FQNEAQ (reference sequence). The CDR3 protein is CASSLLPREAPLHF. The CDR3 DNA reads TGTGCCAGCAGCTTACTGCCCCGTGAGGCACCCCTCCACTTT.

CDR3 in amino acids: CASSLQGVGTEAFF. CDR3 DNA: TGTGCCAGCAGCCTTCAGGGGGTGGGCACTGAAGCTTTCTTT. The gene calls are TRBV7-9 and TRBJ1-1; 7 positions match TRBD1. This CDR3 is 14 amino acids long. V shed 5 bases and J 4 bases; nucleotides not matched to a gene: 7. CDR1 is SEHNR and CDR2 is FQNEAQ in the germline V gene (reference sequence).

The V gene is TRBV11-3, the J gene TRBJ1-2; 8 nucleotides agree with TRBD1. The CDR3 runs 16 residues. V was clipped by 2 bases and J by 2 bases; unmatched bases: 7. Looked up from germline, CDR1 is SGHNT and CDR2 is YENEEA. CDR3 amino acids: CASSLRGTGSNYGYTF. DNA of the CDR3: TGTGCCAGCAGCTTAAGAGGGACAGGCTCCAACTATGGCTACACCTTC.

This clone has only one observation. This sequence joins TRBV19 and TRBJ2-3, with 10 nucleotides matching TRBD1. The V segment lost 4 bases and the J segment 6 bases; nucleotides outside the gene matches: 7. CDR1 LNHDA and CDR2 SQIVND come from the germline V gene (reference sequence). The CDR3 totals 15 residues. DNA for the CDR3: TGTGCCAGTAGTACCAGACAGGGGGCAGCGGATACGCAGTATTTT. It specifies CASSTRQGAADTQYF.

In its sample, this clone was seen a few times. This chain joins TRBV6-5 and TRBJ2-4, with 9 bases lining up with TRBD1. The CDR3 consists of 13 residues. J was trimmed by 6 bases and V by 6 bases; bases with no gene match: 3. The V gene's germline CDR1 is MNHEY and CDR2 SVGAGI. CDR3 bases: TGTGCCAGCAGAGGGACAGGGATAAACATTCAGTACTTC. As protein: CASRGTGINIQYF.

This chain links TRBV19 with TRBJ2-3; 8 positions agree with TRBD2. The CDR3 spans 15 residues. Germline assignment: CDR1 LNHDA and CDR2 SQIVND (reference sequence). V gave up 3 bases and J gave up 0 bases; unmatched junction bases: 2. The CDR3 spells CASSISGASTDTQYF. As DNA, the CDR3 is TGTGCCAGTAGTATTAGCGGGGCTAGCACAGATACGCAGTATTTT.

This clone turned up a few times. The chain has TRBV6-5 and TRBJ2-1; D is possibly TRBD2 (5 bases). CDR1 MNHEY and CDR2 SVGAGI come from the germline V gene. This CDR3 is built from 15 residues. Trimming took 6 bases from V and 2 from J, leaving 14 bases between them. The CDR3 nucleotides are TGTGCCAGCAGACGTCTTGGGAGTGCCTACAATGAGCAGTTCTTC. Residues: CASRRLGSAYNEQFF.

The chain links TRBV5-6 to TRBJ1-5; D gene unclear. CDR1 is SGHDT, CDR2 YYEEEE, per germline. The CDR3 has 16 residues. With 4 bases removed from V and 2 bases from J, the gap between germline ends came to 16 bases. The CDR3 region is CASSQMRLSGNQPQHF. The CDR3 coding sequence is TGTGCCAGCAGCCAGATGCGACTCTCGGGCAATCAGCCCCAGCATTTT. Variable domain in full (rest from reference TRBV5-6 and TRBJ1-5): DAGVTQSPTHLIKTRGQQVTLRCSPKSGHDTVSWYQQALGQGPQFIFQYYEEEERQRGNFPDRFSGHQFPNYSSELNVNALLLGDSALYLCASSQMRLSGNQPQHFGDGTRLSIL.

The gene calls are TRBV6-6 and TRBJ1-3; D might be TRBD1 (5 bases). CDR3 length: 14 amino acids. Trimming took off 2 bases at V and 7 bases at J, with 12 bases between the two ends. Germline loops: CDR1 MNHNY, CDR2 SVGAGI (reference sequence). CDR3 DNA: TGTGCCAGCAGTTACCCGGGGGAGATGAACACCATATATTTT. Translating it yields CASSYPGEMNTIYF.

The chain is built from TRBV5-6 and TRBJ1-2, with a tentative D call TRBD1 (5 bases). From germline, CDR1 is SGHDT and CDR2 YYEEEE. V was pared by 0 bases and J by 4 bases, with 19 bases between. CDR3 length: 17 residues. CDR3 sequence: CASSLGGGHEASYGYTF. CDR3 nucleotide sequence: TGTGCCAGCAGCTTGGGGGGGGGTCATGAGGCGAGCTATGGCTACACCTTC.

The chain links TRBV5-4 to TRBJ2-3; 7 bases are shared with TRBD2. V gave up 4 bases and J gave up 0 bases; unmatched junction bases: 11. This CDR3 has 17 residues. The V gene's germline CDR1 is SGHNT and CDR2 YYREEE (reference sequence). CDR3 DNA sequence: TGTGCCAGCAGCACCCAGCGGGGCCTCACTAGCACAGATACGCAGTATTTT. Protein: CASSTQRGLTSTDTQYF.

The CDR3 nucleotides are TGTGCCAGCAGCATTCACAGCTCCTACGAGCAGTACTTC. Amino acid sequence: CASSIHSSYEQYF. This chain uses TRBV7-6 with TRBJ2-5; no clear D. The end of the DNA aligns better with TRBJ2-7, so the J call may be wrong. CDR3 length equals 13 residues. Germline V gene lookup returns CDR1 SGHVS and CDR2 FNYEAQ.

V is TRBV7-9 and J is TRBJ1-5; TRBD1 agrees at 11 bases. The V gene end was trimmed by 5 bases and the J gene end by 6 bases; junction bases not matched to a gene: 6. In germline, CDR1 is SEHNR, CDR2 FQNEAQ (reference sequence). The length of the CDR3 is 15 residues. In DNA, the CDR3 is TGTGCCAGCAGCCCCGGACAGGGGGCAGGTCAGCCCCAGCATTTT. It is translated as CASSPGQGAGQPQHF. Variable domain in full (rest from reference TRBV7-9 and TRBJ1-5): DTGVSQNPRHKITKRGQNVTFRCDPISEHNRLYWYRQTLGQGPEFLTYFQNEAQLEKSRLLSDRFSAERPKGSFSTLEIQRTEQGDSAMYLCASSPGQGAGQPQHFGDGTRLSIL.

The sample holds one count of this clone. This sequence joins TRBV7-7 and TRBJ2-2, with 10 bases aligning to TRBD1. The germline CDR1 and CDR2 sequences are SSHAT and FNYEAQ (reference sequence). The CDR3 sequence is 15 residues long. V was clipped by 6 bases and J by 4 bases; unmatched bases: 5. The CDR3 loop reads CASSRDRGPTGELFF. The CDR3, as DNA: TGTGCCAGCAGTCGGGACAGGGGACCCACCGGGGAGCTGTTTTTT.

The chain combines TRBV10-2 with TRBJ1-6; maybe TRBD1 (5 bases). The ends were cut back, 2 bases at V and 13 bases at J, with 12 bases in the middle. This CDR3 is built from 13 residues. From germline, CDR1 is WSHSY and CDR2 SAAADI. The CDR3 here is CASSEKKQGPLHF. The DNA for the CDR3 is TGCGCCAGCAGTGAGAAAAAGCAGGGTCCCCTCCACTTT.

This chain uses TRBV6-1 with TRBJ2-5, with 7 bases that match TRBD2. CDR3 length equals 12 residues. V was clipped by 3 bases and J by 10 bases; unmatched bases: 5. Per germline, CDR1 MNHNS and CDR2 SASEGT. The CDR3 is CASSERGGDQYF. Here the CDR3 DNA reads TGTGCCAGCAGTGAGCGGGGAGGGGACCAGTACTTC.